Only a few counts were recorded for the clone carrying this T cell receptor (beta chain). Antigen specificity is unknown. Each CDR3 protein gets one entry after TCRdb re-called the RT-PCR reads with MiXCR. This table holds about 520,000 distinct CDR3 sequences, 25% found once. This sample was included in a study of response to subunit inactivated influenza vaccine. Findings and limits, study-wide: Each seasonal influenza vaccination recruits few new T cells, the authors suggested.

Germline V gene data show CDR1 as MGHDK and CDR2 as SYGVNS. V lost 6 bases, J lost 3 bases, and 19 bases lay in between. There are 16 residues in the CDR3. Source: CD4+ T cells sorted from PBMCs, taken approximately 5 days after vaccination. The gene calls are TRBV25-1 and TRBJ2-3, with D perhaps being TRBD1 or TRBD2 (7 bases each). The sequence was obtained from a man aged 45-65 years who received an inactivated influenza vaccine. The chain's CDR3 is CASSPGGRGVTDTQYF. The CDR3 DNA follows: TGTGCCAGCAGCCCGGGGGGCAGGGGGGTAACAGATACGCAGTATTTT.